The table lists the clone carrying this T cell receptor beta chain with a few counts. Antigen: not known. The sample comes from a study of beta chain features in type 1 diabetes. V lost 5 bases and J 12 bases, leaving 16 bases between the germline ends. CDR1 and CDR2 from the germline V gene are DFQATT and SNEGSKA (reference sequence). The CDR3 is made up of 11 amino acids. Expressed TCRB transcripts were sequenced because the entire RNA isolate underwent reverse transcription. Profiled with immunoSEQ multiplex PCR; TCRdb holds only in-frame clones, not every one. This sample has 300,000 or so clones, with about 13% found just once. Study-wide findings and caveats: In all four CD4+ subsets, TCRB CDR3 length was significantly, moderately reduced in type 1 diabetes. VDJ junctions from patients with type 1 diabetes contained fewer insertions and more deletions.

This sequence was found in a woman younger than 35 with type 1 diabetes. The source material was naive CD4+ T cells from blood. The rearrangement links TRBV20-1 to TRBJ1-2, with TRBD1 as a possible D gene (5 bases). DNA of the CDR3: TGCAGTGCTCCAGGACAACTCGTCGACACCTTC. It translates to CSAPGQLVDTF.